This T cell receptor (beta chain) came from a study of blood T cell repertoires in COVID-19. Study in general: Acute and convalescent COVID-19 samples came from the United States, Italy and Spain. Sample material is recorded as cDNA or gDNA derived from T cells, B-cell-depleted T cells, or PBMCs.

Clones were sequenced by immunoSEQ multiplex PCR, and TCRdb holds only the in-frame ones, with some missing. Of about 120,000 clones listed, around four fifths are singletons. The CDR3 loop spans 13 amino acids. Germline CDR1 reads SQVTM; CDR2 reads ANQGSEA. Deletions cut 4 bases from V and 7 bases from J, with 17 bases between. The sequenced sample was peripheral blood. The TCR sequence derives from a man aged 65-85 years with active or convalescent COVID-19. The chain uses TRBV29-1 and TRBJ2-7; D possibly corresponds to TRBD2 (6 bases). DNA of the CDR3: TGCAGCGTTGCGGACACCCCCGGGGGTGAGCAGTACTTC. This translates into CSVADTPGGEQYF.